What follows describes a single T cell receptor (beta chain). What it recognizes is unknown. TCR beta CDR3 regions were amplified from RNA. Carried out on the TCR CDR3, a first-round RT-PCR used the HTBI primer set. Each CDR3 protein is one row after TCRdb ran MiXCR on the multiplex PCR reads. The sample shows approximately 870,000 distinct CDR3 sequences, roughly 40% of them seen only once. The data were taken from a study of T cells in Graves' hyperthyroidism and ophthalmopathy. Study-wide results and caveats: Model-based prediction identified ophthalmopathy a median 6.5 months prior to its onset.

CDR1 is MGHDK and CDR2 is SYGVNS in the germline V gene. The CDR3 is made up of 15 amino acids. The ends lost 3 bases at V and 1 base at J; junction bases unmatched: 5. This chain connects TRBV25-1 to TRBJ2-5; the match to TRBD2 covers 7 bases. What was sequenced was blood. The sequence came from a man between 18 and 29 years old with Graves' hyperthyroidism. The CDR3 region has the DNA TGTGCCAGCAGTGACCTGAGCGGGATCCAAGAGACCCAGTACTTC. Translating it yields CASSDLSGIQETQYF.